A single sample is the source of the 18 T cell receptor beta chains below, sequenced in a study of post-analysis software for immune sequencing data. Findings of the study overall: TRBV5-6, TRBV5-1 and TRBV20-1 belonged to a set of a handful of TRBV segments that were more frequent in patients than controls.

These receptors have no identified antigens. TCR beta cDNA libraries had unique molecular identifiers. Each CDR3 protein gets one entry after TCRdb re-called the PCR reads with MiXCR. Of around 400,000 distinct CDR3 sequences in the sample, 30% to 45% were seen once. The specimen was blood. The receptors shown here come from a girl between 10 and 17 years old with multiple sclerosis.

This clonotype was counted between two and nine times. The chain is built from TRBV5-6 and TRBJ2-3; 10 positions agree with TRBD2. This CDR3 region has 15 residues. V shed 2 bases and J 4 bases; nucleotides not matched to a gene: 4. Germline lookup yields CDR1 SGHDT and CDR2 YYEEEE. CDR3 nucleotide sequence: TGTGCCAGCAGCTTCAGCGGGGGGGCGGCAGATACGCAGTATTTT. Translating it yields CASSFSGGAADTQYF.

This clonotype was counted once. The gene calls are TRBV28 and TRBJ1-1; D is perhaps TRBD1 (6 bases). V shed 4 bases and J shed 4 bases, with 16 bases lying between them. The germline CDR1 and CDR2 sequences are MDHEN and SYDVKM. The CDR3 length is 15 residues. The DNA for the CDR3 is TGTGCCAGCAGTTCCTACAGGGATGGAGTCACTGAAGCTTTCTTT. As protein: CASSSYRDGVTEAFF.

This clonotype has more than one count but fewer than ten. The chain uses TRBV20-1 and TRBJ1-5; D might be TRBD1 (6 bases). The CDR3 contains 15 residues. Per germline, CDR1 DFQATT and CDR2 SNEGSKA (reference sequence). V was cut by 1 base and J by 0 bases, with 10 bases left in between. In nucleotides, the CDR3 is TGCAGTGCTAGAGCGGGGGCTAATAGCAATCAGCCCCAGCATTTT. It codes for CSARAGANSNQPQHF.

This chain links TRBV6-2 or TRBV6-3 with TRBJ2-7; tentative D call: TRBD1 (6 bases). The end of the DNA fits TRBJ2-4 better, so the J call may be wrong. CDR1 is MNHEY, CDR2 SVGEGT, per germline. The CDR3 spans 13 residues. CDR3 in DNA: TGTGCCAGCAGTTACGACAGGCTGGACATTCAGTACTTC. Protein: CASSYDRLDIQYF.

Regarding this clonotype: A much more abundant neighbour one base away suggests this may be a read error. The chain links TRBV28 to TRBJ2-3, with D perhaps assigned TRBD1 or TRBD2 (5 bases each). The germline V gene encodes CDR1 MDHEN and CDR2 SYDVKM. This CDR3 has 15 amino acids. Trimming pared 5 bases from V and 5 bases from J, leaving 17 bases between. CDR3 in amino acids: CASSPPGASKDTQYF. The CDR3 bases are TGTGCCAGCAGTCCTCCCGGGGCGTCCAAAGATACGCAGTATTTT.

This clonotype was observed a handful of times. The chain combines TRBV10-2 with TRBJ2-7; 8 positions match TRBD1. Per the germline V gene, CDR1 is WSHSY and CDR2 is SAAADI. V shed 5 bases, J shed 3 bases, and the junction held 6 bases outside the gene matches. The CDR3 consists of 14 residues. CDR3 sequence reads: CASSYKDRDYEQYF. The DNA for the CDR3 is TGCGCCAGCAGTTATAAGGACAGGGACTACGAGCAGTACTTC.

CDR3 amino acids: CSARDRADNEQFF. The CDR3 DNA is TGCAGTGCTAGAGATCGGGCTGACAATGAGCAGTTCTTC. The chain combines TRBV20-1 with TRBJ2-1, with D unclear. The CDR3 runs to 13 residues. With 0 bases removed from V and 5 bases from J, the gap between germline ends came to 8 bases. Germline values: CDR1 DFQATT, CDR2 SNEGSKA (reference sequence).

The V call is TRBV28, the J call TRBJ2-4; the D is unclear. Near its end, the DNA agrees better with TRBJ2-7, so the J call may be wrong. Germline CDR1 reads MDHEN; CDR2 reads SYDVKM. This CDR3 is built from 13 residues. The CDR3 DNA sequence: TGTGCCAGCAGTCCGCGGATCCCCCACGAGCAGTACTTC. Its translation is CASSPRIPHEQYF.

CDR3 DNA sequence: TGCGCCAGCAGCCAGGGGAAGGGCTCCTACGAGCAGTACTTC. Its protein is CASSQGKGSYEQYF. The V gene is TRBV4-1, the J gene TRBJ2-7; D remains unclear. V was trimmed by 3 bases and J by 0 bases, leaving 9 bases between them. CDR1 and CDR2 (germline): MGHRA, YSYEKL. This CDR3 is 14 amino acids long.

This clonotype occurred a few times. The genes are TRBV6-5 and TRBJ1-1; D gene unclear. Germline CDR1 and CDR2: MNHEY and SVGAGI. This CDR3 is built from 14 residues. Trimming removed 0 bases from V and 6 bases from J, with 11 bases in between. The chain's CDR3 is CASSYSTGVSEAFF. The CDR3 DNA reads TGTGCCAGCAGTTACTCGACTGGGGTCTCTGAAGCTTTCTTT.

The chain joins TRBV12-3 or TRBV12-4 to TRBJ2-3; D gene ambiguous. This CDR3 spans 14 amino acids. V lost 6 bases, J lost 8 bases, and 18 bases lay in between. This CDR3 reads CASRFGSAPGTQYF. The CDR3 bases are TGTGCCAGCAGGTTTGGGTCAGCTCCGGGTACGCAGTATTTT.

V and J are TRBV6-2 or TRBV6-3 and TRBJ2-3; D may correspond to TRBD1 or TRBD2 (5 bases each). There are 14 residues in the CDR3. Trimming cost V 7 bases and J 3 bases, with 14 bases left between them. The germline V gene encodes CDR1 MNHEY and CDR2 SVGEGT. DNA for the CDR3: TGTGCCAGCACCAAGGGACGGGAAACAGATACGCAGTATTTT. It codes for CASTKGRETDTQYF.

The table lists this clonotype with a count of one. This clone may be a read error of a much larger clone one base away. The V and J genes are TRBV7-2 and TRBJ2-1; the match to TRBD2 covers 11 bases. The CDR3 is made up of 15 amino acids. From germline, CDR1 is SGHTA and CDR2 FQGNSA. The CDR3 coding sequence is TGTGCCAGCGGCTTAGCGGGGGGGCCTAACAATGAGCAGTTCTTC. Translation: CASGLAGGPNNEQFF.

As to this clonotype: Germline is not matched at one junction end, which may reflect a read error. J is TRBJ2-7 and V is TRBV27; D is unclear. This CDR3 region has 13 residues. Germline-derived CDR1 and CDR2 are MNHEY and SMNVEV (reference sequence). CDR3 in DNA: TGTGCCAGCAGTTTAGGGCCCTCCCACGAGCAGTACTTC. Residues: CASSLGPSHEQYF.

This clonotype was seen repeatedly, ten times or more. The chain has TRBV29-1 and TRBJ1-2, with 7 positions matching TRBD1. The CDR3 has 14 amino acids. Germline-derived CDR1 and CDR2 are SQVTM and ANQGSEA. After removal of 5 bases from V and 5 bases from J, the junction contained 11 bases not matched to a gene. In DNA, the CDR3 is TGCAGCGTTCGGGTCAGGGGGGCGGAGTATGGCTACACCTTC. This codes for CSVRVRGAEYGYTF.

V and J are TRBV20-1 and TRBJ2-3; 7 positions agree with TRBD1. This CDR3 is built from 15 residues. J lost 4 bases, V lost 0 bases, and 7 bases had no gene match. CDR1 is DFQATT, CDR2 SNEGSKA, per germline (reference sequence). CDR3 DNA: TGCAGTGCTAGAGATCCGCGACAGGGTGCAGATACGCAGTATTTT. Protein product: CSARDPRQGADTQYF.

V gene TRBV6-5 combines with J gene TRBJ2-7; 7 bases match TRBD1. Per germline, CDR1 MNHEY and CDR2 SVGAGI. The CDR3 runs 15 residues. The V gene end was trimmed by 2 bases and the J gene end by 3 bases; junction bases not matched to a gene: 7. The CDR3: CASSYDGTALYEQYF. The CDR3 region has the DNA TGTGCCAGCAGTTACGATGGGACAGCCCTCTACGAGCAGTACTTC.

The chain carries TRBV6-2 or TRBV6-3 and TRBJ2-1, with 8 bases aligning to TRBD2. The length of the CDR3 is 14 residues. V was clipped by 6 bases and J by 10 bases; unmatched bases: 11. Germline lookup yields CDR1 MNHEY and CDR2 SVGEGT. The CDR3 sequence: CASSLTGTSEEQFF. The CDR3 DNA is TGTGCCAGCAGCCTAACTGGGACTAGTGAGGAGCAGTTCTTC.